This T cell receptor beta chain was sequenced in a study of CD8 T cells in ankylosing spondylitis. Notes on the study in general: Researchers reportedly found disease-linked clones significantly enriched in matched ankylosing spondylitis synovial fluid. In synovial fluid and blood from reactive arthritis, some motif variants were previously reported. A TCR beta motif of 7 or 8 highly homologous variants appeared characteristic of ankylosing spondylitis blood.

To note about this clonotype: Its target is not known.

In making TCR beta libraries, quantitative 5'-RACE with molecular barcodes was used. TCRdb passed the 5' RACE reads through MiXCR, listing each CDR3 protein once. The sample lists 230,000 or so distinct CDR3 sequences, under 30% occurring once. The origin of this receptor is a male donor with ankylosing spondylitis or in good health (not recorded which). Specimen: blood, either unsorted or a sorted T cell fraction (not recorded which).

The CDR3 protein is CASGLTRQETQYF. CDR3 nucleotides: TGTGCCAGCGGGTTGACTAGACAAGAGACCCAGTACTTC. This sequence joins TRBV2 and TRBJ2-5; TRBD2 might be the D (6 bases). Trimming stripped 8 bases from V and 2 bases from J, with 12 bases between. The length of the CDR3 is 13 residues. The V gene's germline CDR1 is SNHLY and CDR2 FYNNEI. Combining the CDR3 with reference TRBV2 and TRBJ2-5 gives the whole variable domain EPEVTQTPSHQVTQMGQEVILRCVPISNHLYFYWYRQILGQKVEFLVSFYNNEISEKSEIFDDQFSVERPDGSNFTLKIRSTKLEDSAMYFCASGLTRQETQYFGPGTRLLVL.